This TCR beta chain is from a study of T cells after yellow fever vaccination. Study results and caveats: Peak timing came faster in the weaker secondary response, day 5 versus 15. Although most clonotypes did not, a small share appeared in both CD4 and CD8 compartments. Within FACS-sorted repertoires, abundant clonotypes contaminating from the bulk population could be present.

This CDR3 is built from 15 residues. V was cut by 5 bases and J by 0 bases, with 13 bases left in between. In germline, CDR1 is SQVTM, CDR2 ANQGSEA. A 5'RACE template-switching step, the method used to make TCR cDNA, added a universal primer site and UMIs. TCRdb redid the calling of the 5' RACE reads with MiXCR, one entry per CDR3 protein. The sample consists of hundreds of thousands of distinct CDR3 sequences, 9% to 15% of them appearing once. In this sample, this clonotype turned up a few times. Its target is not known. The clonotype comes from a man in his thirties or forties who received the YFV17D yellow fever vaccine. This chain joins TRBV29-1 and TRBJ2-2; a weak D match, TRBD1 (6 bases). The source material was PBMCs, sampled on the day of the yellow fever booster vaccination. The CDR3 sequence: CSVIKGTTNTGELFF. DNA of the CDR3: TGCAGCGTTATCAAAGGGACAACGAACACCGGGGAGCTGTTTTTT.